Listed here are 29 T cell receptor beta chains from one sample, sequenced in a study of T cell changes during pregnancy in multiple sclerosis. Data came from immunoSEQ multiplex PCR; TCRdb stores just in-frame clones and leaves some out. The data contain some 23,000 clones, 65% to 90% of them seen just once; the ten biggest clones take up about 1.2%. This material consisted of CD4+ T cells from peripheral blood mononuclear cells, taken in the first trimester of pregnancy. The source is a female donor in good health, enrolled as a control in a pregnancy study.

V is TRBV6-6 and J is TRBJ2-1; tentatively, D is TRBD1 (5 bases). Germline CDR1 reads MNHNY; CDR2 reads SVGAGI (reference sequence). Trimming left V 6 bases short and J 5 bases short, with 17 bases between. The CDR3 has 15 residues. The CDR3 DNA is TGTGCCAGCAGGGACGACAGATGGGTGAACAATGAGCAGTTCTTC. It translates to CASRDDRWVNNEQFF.

This clone is termed medium-sized (0.01 to 0.1%). V and J are TRBV4-1 and TRBJ1-6, with 10 nucleotides matching TRBD1. Looked up from germline, CDR1 is MGHRA and CDR2 is YSYEKL. The CDR3 has 17 amino acids. The V and J ends lost 3 bases and 9 bases, in that order; junction bases with no gene match: 11. CDR3 DNA sequence: TGCGCCAGCAGCCACGACGGGAGGGACAGGGGACCTTCACCCCTCCACTTT. Translation gives CASSHDGRDRGPSPLHF.

The chain joins TRBV7-2 to TRBJ2-4, with 9 bases matching TRBD2. The CDR3 runs to 17 residues. From germline, CDR1 is SGHTA and CDR2 FQGNSA. The J segment lost 2 bases and the V segment lost 5 bases, leaving 10 bases of the junction unmatched. The CDR3 spells CASSQGGGGATKNIQYF. The CDR3 nucleotides are TGTGCCAGCAGCCAAGGGGGCGGGGGGGCCACCAAAAACATTCAGTACTTC.

This chain joins TRBV30 and TRBJ2-7, with 9 bases identical to TRBD2. The trim removed 0 bases at V and 6 bases at J, leaving 9 bases unmatched. CDR3 length: 15 residues. From germline, CDR1 is GTSNPN and CDR2 SVGIG (reference sequence). CDR3 sequence: CAWSVGVAGALEQYF. In DNA, the CDR3 is TGTGCCTGGAGTGTAGGAGTAGCGGGAGCACTCGAGCAGTACTTC.

This chain uses TRBV5-1 with TRBJ1-1; TRBD1 is a possible D gene (6 bases). Germline V gives CDR1 SGHRS, CDR2 YFSETQ. CDR3 length equals 13 residues. V was pared by 2 bases and J by 4 bases, with 9 bases between. The CDR3 DNA follows: TGCGCCAGCAGCTTAGCAGGGGCCACTGAAGCTTTCTTT. The encoded protein is CASSLAGATEAFF. Full variable domain (missing parts from reference TRBV5-1 and TRBJ1-1): KAGVTQTPRYLIKTRGQQVTLSCSPISGHRSVSWYQQTPGQGLQFLFEYFSETQRNKGNFPGRFSGRQFSNSRSEMNVSTLELGDSALYLCASSLAGATEAFFGQGTRLTVV.

The genes are TRBV6-5 and TRBJ2-2; 7 bases agree with TRBD2. This CDR3 has 15 amino acids. After removal of 4 bases from V and 0 bases from J, the junction contained 2 bases not matched to a gene. Germline values: CDR1 MNHEY, CDR2 SVGAGI. The CDR3, as DNA: TGTGCCAGCAGTTTGAGCGGGACGAACACCGGGGAGCTGTTTTTT. Encoded protein: CASSLSGTNTGELFF.

This chain links TRBV14 with TRBJ2-3, with TRBD2 identical over 8 bases. Germline loops: CDR1 SGHDN, CDR2 FVKESK. The V and J ends lost 3 bases and 2 bases, in that order; junction bases with no gene match: 16. This CDR3 has 19 residues. The CDR3 reads CASSQRPGLVFGHTDTQYF. CDR3 coding DNA: TGTGCCAGCAGCCAGAGACCGGGACTAGTATTCGGGCACACAGATACGCAGTATTTT.

The chain recombines TRBV29-1 with TRBJ1-1, with 7 bases lining up with TRBD1. Trimming cost V 7 bases and J 5 bases; bases outside gene matches: 13. CDR1 SQVTM and CDR2 ANQGSEA come from the germline V gene. The CDR3 sequence is 14 residues long. CDR3 sequence: CSGHRAQGGTEAFF. The DNA for the CDR3 is TGCAGCGGGCACAGGGCTCAGGGGGGAACTGAAGCTTTCTTT.

CDR3 DNA: TGCAGCGTTCGAGCAGGGGGTGAAGCTTTCTTT. Protein product: CSVRAGGEAFF. The chain joins TRBV29-1 to TRBJ1-1; TRBD1 matches 7 bases. This CDR3 is 11 amino acids long. Germline V lookup: CDR1 SQVTM, CDR2 ANQGSEA. Trimming removed 5 bases from V and 7 bases from J; junction bases left unmatched: 4. Full variable domain (rest looked up from reference TRBV29-1 and TRBJ1-1): SAVISQKPSRDICQRGTSLTIQCQVDSQVTMMFWYRQQPGQSLTLIATANQGSEATYESGFVIDKFPISRPNLTFSTLTVSNMSPEDSSIYLCSVRAGGEAFFGQGTRLTVV.

J is TRBJ2-1 and V is TRBV27; TRBD2 aligns across 8 bases. Germline CDR1 reads MNHEY; CDR2 reads SMNVEV (reference sequence). Germline trimming cut 3 bases from V and 10 bases from J; bases unmatched to any gene: 8. The CDR3 spans 14 residues. CDR3 in DNA: TGTGCCAGCAGTTTCCGGACTAGCATAGGCGAGCAGTTCTTC. It is translated as CASSFRTSIGEQFF.

This rearrangement joins TRBV12-5 to TRBJ2-7; D is undetermined. The CDR3 is 15 residues long. Germline V gene lookup returns CDR1 LGHNT and CDR2 FRNRAP. Trimming shortened V by 7 bases and J by 5 bases, and 21 bases separated the two germline ends. CDR3 in DNA: TGTGCTAGTGCTAGAAAAGGTGGTCCGAAAGACGAGCAGTACTTC. Translation gives CASARKGGPKDEQYF.

This chain joins TRBV15 and TRBJ2-4, with D possibly TRBD2 on 6 matching bases. The CDR3 loop spans 15 amino acids. Germline loops: CDR1 LNHNV, CDR2 YYDKDF (reference sequence). V lost 5 bases and J 5 bases, leaving 16 bases between the germline ends. The CDR3 loop reads CATSPPSGLQNIQYF. In nucleotides, the CDR3 is TGTGCCACCAGCCCACCCTCGGGACTTCAAAACATTCAGTACTTC.

This chain joins TRBV29-1 and TRBJ1-5, with D tentatively TRBD1 (5 bases). Per the germline V gene, CDR1 is SQVTM and CDR2 is ANQGSEA. Trimming shortened V by 6 bases and J by 4 bases, and 13 bases separated the two germline ends. This CDR3 region has 13 residues. The CDR3 reads CSVQGPDNQPQHF. CDR3 DNA: TGCAGCGTGCAGGGTCCGGATAATCAGCCCCAGCATTTT.

The chain is built from TRBV5-4 and TRBJ2-1, with TRBD2 matching 12 bases. The CDR3 is 18 amino acids. Germline loops: CDR1 SGHNT, CDR2 YYREEE (reference sequence). Trimming removed 4 bases from V and 7 bases from J; junction bases left unmatched: 15. The CDR3 nucleotides read TGTGCCAGCAGCCAAGAACTAGCGGGGGGTTCGCTTCGTAATGAGCAGTTCTTC. Protein sequence: CASSQELAGGSLRNEQFF.

The chain employs TRBV25-1 and TRBJ1-1; tentative D call: TRBD1 (5 bases). V lost 2 bases, J lost 0 bases, and 10 bases lay in between. The CDR3 consists of 15 residues. From germline, CDR1 is MGHDK and CDR2 SYGVNS. Here the CDR3 DNA reads TGTGCCAGCAGTGAAACGGCAGGGTTGAACACTGAAGCTTTCTTT. This encodes CASSETAGLNTEAFF.

The genes are TRBV5-1 and TRBJ1-1; 7 nucleotides agree with TRBD1. Germline values: CDR1 SGHRS, CDR2 YFSETQ. CDR3 length equals 16 residues. Trimming removed 6 bases from V and 4 bases from J; junction bases left unmatched: 15. DNA for the CDR3: TGCGCCAGCACCTTAACGGCTACCCCAGGGGGCACTGAAGCTTTCTTT. The encoded protein is CASTLTATPGGTEAFF.

This chain links TRBV15 with TRBJ1-1; 8 nucleotides line up with TRBD1. J lost 5 bases, V lost 3 bases, and 8 bases had no gene match. CDR1 LNHNV and CDR2 YYDKDF come from the germline V gene (reference sequence). The CDR3 is 15 residues long. CDR3 nucleotides: TGTGCCACCAGCAGGGAGACAGGGGTGGGGACTGAAGCTTTCTTT. This sequence encodes CATSRETGVGTEAFF.

The chain couples TRBV5-1 to TRBJ2-5; 11 bases agree with TRBD1. Germline V gives CDR1 SGHRS, CDR2 YFSETQ. V was clipped by 6 bases and J by 5 bases; unmatched bases: 6. CDR3 length equals 14 residues. DNA of the CDR3: TGCGCCAGCAACCGGGACAGGGGGAGGGAGACCCAGTACTTC. This gives the protein CASNRDRGRETQYF.

V is TRBV4-2 and J is TRBJ1-3, with D perhaps matching TRBD1 (5 bases). V was trimmed by 2 bases and J by 0 bases, leaving 5 bases between them. This CDR3 is built from 14 residues. Looked up from germline, CDR1 is LGHNA and CDR2 is YNFKEQ. CDR3 residues: CASSQTGSGNTIYF. The CDR3 nucleotides are TGTGCCAGCAGCCAAACAGGCTCTGGAAACACCATATATTTT.

This clone was counted a few times. The chain uses TRBV28 and TRBJ2-1; 10 bases match TRBD2. V lost 7 bases and J lost 9; bases outside the gene matches: 18. The CDR3 spans 17 residues. Germline CDR1 reads MDHEN; CDR2 reads SYDVKM. The CDR3 DNA sequence: TGTGCCAGCACTCCATACGACTGGTCTAGCGGGAGCGGTGAGCAGTTCTTC. As protein: CASTPYDWSSGSGEQFF.

The genes are TRBV6-6 and TRBJ2-1; 7 nucleotides agree with TRBD2. The germline V gene has CDR1 MNHNY and CDR2 SVGAGI (reference sequence). V shed 7 bases and J 9 bases; nucleotides not matched to a gene: 9. The CDR3 has 13 amino acids. This CDR3 reads CASIKRGRGEQFF. CDR3 DNA: TGTGCCAGCATTAAGCGGGGAAGGGGTGAGCAGTTCTTC.

The chain recombines TRBV13 with TRBJ2-3; TRBD1 is a possible D gene (6 bases). The germline V gene encodes CDR1 PRHDT and CDR2 FYEKMQ (reference sequence). The CDR3 extends over 13 amino acids. Trimming took 4 bases from V and 5 from J, leaving 10 bases between them. Here the CDR3 reads CASSSPGEDTQYF. CDR3 DNA sequence: TGTGCCAGCAGCTCCCCAGGGGAAGATACGCAGTATTTT.

With regard to this clone: Possible read error: a much larger clone is one base away. The chain combines TRBV29-1 with TRBJ1-2, with 7 bases identical to TRBD1. The germline gives CDR1 SQVTM, CDR2 ANQGSEA. CDR3 length: 14 residues. The CDR3 DNA follows: TGCAGCGTTCTTAAAGCACAGGGGCCGCGGGGCTACATCTTC. Its protein is CSVLKAQGPRGYIF.

This chain uses TRBV5-3 with TRBJ1-5; D gene unclear. Being an ORF, TRBV5-3 has a function that is uncertain. CDR3 length equals 15 residues. V was cut by 4 bases and J by 2 bases, with 13 bases left in between. The CDR3 DNA is TGTGCCAGAAGCCGAGGCGGGGATGGCAATCAGCCCCAGCATTTT. Translation gives CARSRGGDGNQPQHF.

The CDR3 sequence: CASSLGQGLNTEAFF. CDR3 nucleotide sequence: TGTGCCAGCAGCTTAGGACAGGGCCTGAACACTGAAGCTTTCTTT. The gene calls are TRBV5-6 and TRBJ1-1; TRBD1 matches at 8 bases. The J segment lost 0 bases and the V segment lost 2 bases, leaving 3 bases of the junction unmatched. CDR3 length equals 15 residues. CDR1 and CDR2 (germline): SGHDT, YYEEEE.

The chain joins TRBV5-4 to TRBJ1-1; TRBD1 matches 9 bases. Germline V lookup: CDR1 SGHNT, CDR2 YYREEE (reference sequence). After removal of 4 bases from V and 5 bases from J, the junction contained 12 bases not matched to a gene. The CDR3 covers 16 residues. CDR3 DNA: TGTGCCAGCAGCATAAACGTAGGACAGGGGCTTACTGAAGCTTTCTTT. Its protein is CASSINVGQGLTEAFF.

CDR3 nucleotides: TGTGCCAGCAGCTCCCGGGACAGGGTCAATGAGCAGTTCTTC. Its translation is CASSSRDRVNEQFF. The chain is built from TRBV5-4 and TRBJ2-1; 9 nucleotides line up with TRBD1. Germline V lookup: CDR1 SGHNT, CDR2 YYREEE (reference sequence). Trimming cost V 3 bases and J 6 bases; bases outside gene matches: 4. The CDR3 is 14 amino acids.

V and J are TRBV7-8 and TRBJ1-5; D not certain. The V gene's germline CDR1 is SGHVS and CDR2 FQNEAQ. Between the trimmed V and J ends, which lost 1 base and 6 bases, there was a span of 7 bases. The CDR3 consists of 13 residues. CDR3 sequence reads: CASSLGVTQPQHF. The CDR3 DNA is TGTGCCAGCAGCTTAGGAGTTACTCAGCCCCAGCATTTT. Complete variable domain (other parts from reference TRBV7-8 and TRBJ1-5): GAGVSQSPRYKVAKRGQDVALRCDPISGHVSLFWYQQALGQGPEFLTYFQNEAQLDKSGLPSDRFFAERPEGSVSTLKIQRTQQEDSAVYLCASSLGVTQPQHFGDGTRLSIL.

The gene calls are TRBV15 and TRBJ2-7; D is unresolved. Trimming took 0 bases from V and 0 from J, leaving 6 bases between them. There are 14 residues in the CDR3. Germline lookup yields CDR1 LNHNV and CDR2 YYDKDF (reference sequence). The DNA of the CDR3 is TGTGCCACCAGCAGAGATAGGAGCTCCTACGAGCAGTACTTC. This translates into CATSRDRSSYEQYF.